This T cell receptor beta chain was documented in a study of T cell repertoires in cytomegalovirus infection. Via MiXCR, TCRdb re-called the reads, giving one row per CDR3 protein. The sample lists 200,000 to 250,000 distinct CDR3 sequences, around 12% occurring once. The CDR3 has 15 residues. Unmatched junction bases numbered 3, after V lost 2 bases and J lost 5 bases. Germline V gene lookup returns CDR1 SGHTA and CDR2 FQGNSA. This clonotype was recorded many times. This sequence originates from a human donor in good health (CMV status not recorded). Some clones in this sample may be carry-over from other donors' samples. The chain carries TRBV7-2 and TRBJ2-3, with 11 bases aligning to TRBD2. The source material was PBMCs. CDR3 sequence reads: CASSLPGTSGDTQYF. CDR3 in DNA: TGTGCCAGCAGCTTACCCGGGACTAGCGGAGATACGCAGTATTTT.